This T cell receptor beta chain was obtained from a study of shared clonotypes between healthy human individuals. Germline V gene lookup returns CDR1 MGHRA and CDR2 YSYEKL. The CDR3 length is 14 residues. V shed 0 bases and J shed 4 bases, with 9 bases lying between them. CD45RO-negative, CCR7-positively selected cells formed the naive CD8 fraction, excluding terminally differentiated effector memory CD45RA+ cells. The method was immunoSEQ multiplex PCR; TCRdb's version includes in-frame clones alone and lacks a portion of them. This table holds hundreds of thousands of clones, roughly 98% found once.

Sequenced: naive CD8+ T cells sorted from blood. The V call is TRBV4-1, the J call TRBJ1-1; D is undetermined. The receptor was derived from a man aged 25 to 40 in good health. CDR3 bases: TGCGCCAGCAGCCAAGAGCGGCGGGTCACTGAAGCTTTCTTT. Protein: CASSQERRVTEAFF.